This T cell receptor beta chain came from a study of CD8+ T cells in alopecia areata (dated by TCRdb to the late 2010s). A note on the overall study: The treated patients took part in an open-label pilot trial in which moderate-to-severe alopecia areata was treated with oral tofacitinib at 5 to 10 mg twice daily. Scalp clonality was compared among normal scalp (n=4), patchy alopecia areata scalp (n=8), and alopecia totalis/universalis scalp (n=8). Disease severity in treated patients was measured with the SALT score, which quantifies the percentage of affected scalp surface area. High-throughput TCRbeta sequencing was used to examine T cell clonal expansion in alopecia areata in both the C3H/HeJ mouse model and human patients. TCRbeta CDR3 regions were amplified by immunoSEQ multiplex PCR with 35 Vbeta forward and 13 Jbeta reverse primers. On the human side, TCRbeta sequencing was run on scalp tissue and on sorted CD4+ and CD8+ peripheral blood T cells from healthy controls and from alopecia areata patients with either patchy or totalis/universalis disease. Biopsies were taken from tofacitinib-treated patients at baseline and at 4 and 24 weeks of treatment, and a later scalp biopsy was taken in several of the tofacitinib-treated patients. Tofacitinib was given for 6 to 18 months, followed by 6 months of follow-up off drug to assess delayed response and recurrence. RNA came from the PAXgene miRNA kit for fixed scalp, the miRNeasy kit for PBMCs, and the RNeasy kit for mouse skin. Overall study outcomes, separate from this receptor: Unlike mouse skin, where gammadelta T cells dominate, normal human skin contains resident alphabeta T cells that get sequenced too, which complicates analysis of the scalp TCR repertoire. Because the treated cohort was small and had only one nonresponder, larger studies are needed to examine links between baseline CD8+ expansion and response. Shared TCR sequences between patients were less evident than in mice, which may be partly attributable to HLA diversity in the patient population. With tofacitinib, both scalp clonality and the number of expanded CD8+ clones among the top 100 scalp clones went down significantly. Many expanded lesional clones were found to persist in scalp and blood during tofacitinib treatment, and relapse after treatment cessation may be partly explained by this persistence. Lesional scalp, especially in alopecia totalis/universalis, showed higher clonality and more expanded CD8+ clones than normal scalp, suggesting antigenic drive.

In light of the paper, this sample's time point label describes: approximately 4 weeks on oral tofacitinib. Per the publication, the treatment or condition label means: oral pan-JAK inhibitor, 5-10 mg twice daily. From alopecia areata patients, peripheral blood was collected along with lesional scalp punch biopsies. PBMCs were isolated by density centrifugation and stained for CD3, CD4 and CD8, after which CD4+ and CD8+ T cells were sorted on a FACSAria. Regarding this clone: Its antigen remains undetermined. Per-nucleotide qualities are absent, and no much larger clonotype sits a single base away.

Receptor amplification or capture employed the immunoSEQ multiplex PCR assay. RNA was extracted from all samples and reverse transcribed into cDNA, which served as template for TCR sequencing. First-strand cDNA was synthesized using SuperScript III with a 2:1 mix of oligo-dT and random hexamers. A synthetic immune receptor repertoire was used to assess amplification bias, and residual bias was removed computationally. The original pipeline was this. After raw reads were preprocessed to remove errors, the CDR3 was defined following IMGT conventions as running from the conserved cysteine to phenylalanine. To get clonality, Shannon entropy was normalized by log2 of the number of productive unique TCRs and the result was subtracted from 1. CD4 or CD8 identity of scalp clones was inferred by cross-referencing scalp TCRbeta sequences with sorted blood CD4 and CD8 repertoires. The table was pulled from immuneACCESS by TCRdb, which kept in-frame rearrangements only. Such tables lose some clones; where checked, under half of the loss comes from unresolved V genes, and the rest has no known cause. V and J calls and clone size are copied from that table; D and trimming were computed from the DNA. The sample table contains 140,000 to 150,000 clones; only one count was recorded for 45% to 60% of them. The ten largest make up approximately 16% of the sample.

From its cysteine to its phenylalanine, the CDR3 spans 16 amino acids. Only the CDR3 DNA is retained, 48 bases long and in frame from the first base. Trimming costs V 5 bases and J 1 base, and their ends lie 15 bases apart. From the germline V gene (reference sequence), CDR1 is GTSNPN and CDR2 is SVGIG. Sequences were derived from CD8+ T cells sorted from blood, sampled at week 4, from a patient treated with tofacitinib. This TCR came from a human donor with alopecia areata. The sequence joins TRBV30 to TRBJ1-6, with TRBD1 perhaps the D gene, on 5 matching bases. Here the CDR3 is given as CAWGGPGQSYNSPLHF. The DNA sequence is as follows: TGTGCCTGGGGTGGACCAGGGCAATCCTATAATTCACCCCTCCACTTT.